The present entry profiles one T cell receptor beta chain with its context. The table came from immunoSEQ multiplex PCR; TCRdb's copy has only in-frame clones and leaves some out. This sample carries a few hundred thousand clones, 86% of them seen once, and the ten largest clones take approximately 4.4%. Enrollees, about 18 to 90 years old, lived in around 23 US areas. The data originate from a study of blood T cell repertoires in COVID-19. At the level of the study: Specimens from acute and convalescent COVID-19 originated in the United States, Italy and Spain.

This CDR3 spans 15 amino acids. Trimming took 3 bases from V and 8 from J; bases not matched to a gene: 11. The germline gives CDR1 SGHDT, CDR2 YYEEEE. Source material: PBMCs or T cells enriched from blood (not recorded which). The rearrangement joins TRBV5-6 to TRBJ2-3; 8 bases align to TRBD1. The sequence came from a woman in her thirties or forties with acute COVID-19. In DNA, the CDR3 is TGTGCCAGCAGCTACTGGACAGGGTCGTCAGTTACGCAGTATTTT. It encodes CASSYWTGSSVTQYF. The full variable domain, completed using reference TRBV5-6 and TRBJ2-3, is DAGVTQSPTHLIKTRGQQVTLRCSPKSGHDTVSWYQQALGQGPQFIFQYYEEEERQRGNFPDRFSGHQFPNYSSELNVNALLLGDSALYLCASSYWTGSSVTQYFGPGTRLTVL.